The 32 T cell receptor beta chains in this list originate from one sample, sequenced in a study of cytomegalovirus exposure and HLA in healthy donors. Amplification used 60 Vbeta primers and 13 Jbeta primers. This table comes from immunoSEQ multiplex PCR, and its TCRdb copy is limited to in-frame clones, with some not included. The sample shows about 89,000 clones, 60% to 65% of them seen only once. Input material: PBMCs. The source of these receptors is a human donor in good health.

The rearrangement links TRBV4-3 to TRBJ1-2; D gene unclear. The ends were cut back, 4 bases at V and 8 bases at J, with 17 bases in the middle. Germline V gene data show CDR1 as LGHNA and CDR2 as YSLEER. The CDR3 contains 14 residues. CDR3 protein: CASSLRGQVGGYTF. The CDR3 DNA reads TGCGCCAGCAGCCTGAGAGGGCAAGTGGGCGGCTACACCTTC.

The chain recombines TRBV7-3 with TRBJ2-2; 9 bases agree with TRBD1. Germline CDR1 SGHTA, CDR2 FQGTGA. The J segment lost 7 bases and the V segment lost 4 bases, leaving 4 bases of the junction unmatched. CDR3 size: 14 residues. The CDR3 here is CASSWTGEGGELFF. The CDR3 region has the DNA TGTGCCAGCAGCTGGACAGGGGAGGGCGGGGAGCTGTTTTTT.

This clone was counted only a few times. The gene calls are TRBV5-6 and TRBJ1-2; D is perhaps TRBD1 (5 bases). V lost 6 bases to trimming and J lost 3 bases, with 21 bases between them. The CDR3 covers 16 residues. CDR1 and CDR2 from the germline V gene are SGHDT and YYEEEE. CDR3 nucleotides: TGTGCCAGCAAGTTTGACGCTGGCGGGGACGACTATGGCTACACCTTC. Translation: CASKFDAGGDDYGYTF. Full variable domain (remainder filled in from reference TRBV5-6 and TRBJ1-2): DAGVTQSPTHLIKTRGQQVTLRCSPKSGHDTVSWYQQALGQGPQFIFQYYEEEERQRGNFPDRFSGHQFPNYSSELNVNALLLGDSALYLCASKFDAGGDDYGYTFGSGTRLTVV.

This clone has just a few counts. The chain combines TRBV7-6 with TRBJ2-5, with D possibly TRBD2 on 6 matching bases. Trimming removed 1 base from V and 5 bases from J, with 20 bases in between. Germline CDR1 reads SGHVS; CDR2 reads FNYEAQ. The CDR3 totals 17 residues. The CDR3 spells CASSLGTTASKGETQYF. DNA of the CDR3: TGTGCCAGCAGCTTAGGGACTACCGCCTCTAAAGGGGAGACCCAGTACTTC.

The chain joins TRBV6-1 to TRBJ2-2, with 13 bases that match TRBD2. CDR1 MNHNS and CDR2 SASEGT come from the germline V gene. V lost 4 bases, J lost 6 bases, and 8 bases stayed unmatched. CDR3 length: 17 amino acids. The CDR3 region has the DNA TGTGCCAGCAGTGTTTCCCGGACTAGCGGGGGAGCCGGGGAGCTGTTTTTT. This codes for CASSVSRTSGGAGELFF.

The V and J genes are TRBV4-3 and TRBJ1-3; D not certain. The CDR3 consists of 13 residues. Trimming stripped 1 base from V and 7 bases from J, with 8 bases between. The V gene's germline CDR1 is LGHNA and CDR2 YSLEER. This CDR3 reads CASSQVPGNTIYF. CDR3 coding DNA: TGCGCCAGCAGCCAAGTCCCGGGGAACACCATATATTTT.

This clone has a handful of counts. The chain recombines TRBV7-2 with TRBJ2-5, with D tentatively TRBD1 (6 bases). CDR3 length: 15 amino acids. Germline V lookup: CDR1 SGHTA, CDR2 FQGNSA. Trimming took 0 bases from V and 4 from J, leaving 12 bases between them. The CDR3 DNA sequence: TGTGCCAGCAGCTTAGCGAGGCAGGGGAGAGAGACCCAGTACTTC. Amino acid sequence: CASSLARQGRETQYF.

This chain joins TRBV9 and TRBJ2-1; D gene ambiguous. V lost 2 bases and J lost 2, with 11 bases in between. The CDR3 consists of 15 residues. Looked up from germline, CDR1 is SGDLS and CDR2 is YYNGEE. CDR3: CASSVQSSPYNEQFF. The DNA of the CDR3 is TGTGCCAGCAGCGTCCAATCTAGTCCCTACAATGAGCAGTTCTTC.

The J gene is TRBJ2-5, the V gene TRBV5-1, with D perhaps TRBD1 (6 bases). The length of the CDR3 is 15 residues. The germline V and J ends were trimmed by 3 bases and 1 base, with 13 bases remaining between them. Germline V lookup: CDR1 SGHRS, CDR2 YFSETQ. The CDR3 bases are TGCGCCAGCAGCTCGATGGACAGAAGCCAAGAGACCCAGTACTTC. Protein sequence: CASSSMDRSQETQYF.

The chain couples TRBV9 to TRBJ1-6, with D perhaps TRBD1 (5 bases). Trimming left V 4 bases short and J 10 bases short, with 18 bases between. The CDR3 loop spans 15 amino acids. CDR1 and CDR2 (germline): SGDLS, YYNGEE. This CDR3 is CASSTTGREISPLHF. DNA of the CDR3: TGTGCCAGCAGCACAACGGGCAGGGAAATCTCACCCCTCCACTTT.

The chain links TRBV4-2 to TRBJ2-7; TRBD1 agrees at 7 bases. After removal of 1 base from V and 2 bases from J, the junction contained 5 bases not matched to a gene. Germline V gene data show CDR1 as LGHNA and CDR2 as YNFKEQ. This CDR3 is built from 15 residues. The CDR3 sequence: CASSQALTGTYEQYF. CDR3 nucleotide sequence: TGTGCCAGCAGCCAAGCTTTGACAGGGACCTACGAGCAGTACTTC.

The rearrangement links TRBV5-6 to TRBJ1-2; no definite D call. Germline-derived CDR1 and CDR2 are SGHDT and YYEEEE. V gave up 3 bases and J gave up 3 bases, with 24 bases separating them. The CDR3 is made up of 18 amino acids. This chain's CDR3 is CASSSGRVTTWADYGYTF. In DNA form, the CDR3 reads TGTGCCAGCAGCTCGGGGAGGGTGACAACGTGGGCGGACTATGGCTACACCTTC. The complete variable domain, with remaining parts taken from reference TRBV5-6 and TRBJ1-2, reads DAGVTQSPTHLIKTRGQQVTLRCSPKSGHDTVSWYQQALGQGPQFIFQYYEEEERQRGNFPDRFSGHQFPNYSSELNVNALLLGDSALYLCASSSGRVTTWADYGYTFGSGTRLTVV.

J is TRBJ1-3 and V is TRBV5-1; no reliable D call. This CDR3 region has 15 residues. Between the trimmed V and J ends, which lost 2 bases and 0 bases, there was a span of 9 bases. Germline V gene sequence: CDR1 SGHRS, CDR2 YFSETQ. The CDR3 here is CASSFEASSGNTIYF. As DNA, the CDR3 is TGCGCCAGCAGCTTTGAAGCGAGCTCTGGAAACACCATATATTTT.

As for this clone: Other DNA sequences from this sample encode an identical CDR3 as well. The chain combines TRBV7-9 with TRBJ1-5; 8 nucleotides align to TRBD1. The CDR3 is 14 residues long. V dropped 4 bases and J dropped 2; count of bases not matched to a gene: 1. Germline CDR1 SEHNR, CDR2 FQNEAQ (reference sequence). The CDR3 is CASSSQGGNQPQHF. The CDR3 DNA reads as TGTGCCAGCAGCTCACAGGGGGGCAATCAGCCCCAGCATTTT.

This clone was recorded once. This sequence joins TRBV5-1 and TRBJ2-1, with D tentatively TRBD1 (5 bases). V was cut by 6 bases and J by 6 bases, with 13 bases left in between. This CDR3 contains 13 residues. The V gene's germline CDR1 is SGHRS and CDR2 YFSETQ. DNA for the CDR3: TGCGCCAGCACCTTTTTGGGGCTCAATGAGCAGTTCTTC. Amino acid sequence: CASTFLGLNEQFF.

The chain combines TRBV5-1 with TRBJ2-2, with D tentatively TRBD2 (5 bases). The CDR3 is 14 amino acids. Germline-derived CDR1 and CDR2 are SGHRS and YFSETQ. Trimming stripped 4 bases from V and 3 bases from J, with 10 bases between. In DNA, the CDR3 is TGCGCCAGCAGCACCGGGATGGACACCGGGGAGCTGTTTTTT. Translating gives CASSTGMDTGELFF.

The chain is built from TRBV4-2 and TRBJ2-5; 10 bases map to TRBD2. The ends lost 1 base at V and 5 bases at J; junction bases unmatched: 7. The length of the CDR3 is 16 residues. Germline CDR1 LGHNA, CDR2 YNFKEQ. DNA of the CDR3: TGTGCCAGCAGCCAAGGTTTCCAGCGGGGGGGGGAGACCCAGTACTTC. It is translated as CASSQGFQRGGETQYF.

This clone was detected once. The gene calls are TRBV5-5 and TRBJ1-5; weak D call: TRBD1 (5 bases). The CDR3 extends over 14 amino acids. Germline values: CDR1 SGHKS, CDR2 YYEKEE (reference sequence). Trimming left V 0 bases short and J 5 bases short, with 9 bases between. The CDR3: CASSLAQGDQPQHF. DNA of the CDR3: TGTGCCAGCAGCTTGGCTCAGGGCGATCAGCCCCAGCATTTT.

A remark on this clone: This sample also contains other DNA sequences that code for the same CDR3. The chain combines TRBV9 with TRBJ1-3; TRBD1 matches at 7 bases. CDR1 and CDR2 (germline): SGDLS, YYNGEE. The CDR3 has 16 amino acids. The junction had 3 bases not matched to a gene; V was cut back by 0 bases and J by 0 bases. CDR3 in DNA: TGTGCCAGCAGCGTAGGAGACAGGGTCTCTGGAAACACCATATATTTT. This translates into CASSVGDRVSGNTIYF.

J is TRBJ1-2 and V is TRBV12-1. TRBV12-1 is termed a pseudogene. This CDR3 contains 16 residues. The CDR3 protein is CASSQLFPGGYNGYTF. The CDR3 DNA follows: TGTGCCAGCAGCCAATTGTTTCCAGGAGGATACAATGGCTACACCTTC.

This clone was seen only a few times. The chain has TRBV5-1 and TRBJ1-4; 9 bases line up with TRBD1. The germline V gene has CDR1 SGHRS and CDR2 YFSETQ. CDR3 length: 15 residues. The V and J ends lost 2 bases and 8 bases, in that order; junction bases with no gene match: 7. The CDR3 is CASSFGTGLGEKLFF. CDR3 nucleotide sequence: TGCGCCAGCAGCTTTGGGACAGGGCTTGGAGAAAAACTGTTTTTT.

This chain connects TRBV6-5 to TRBJ1-1; no clear D gene. Germline values: CDR1 MNHEY, CDR2 SVGAGI. The V gene lost 3 bases and the J gene lost 0 bases, with 8 bases spanning the gap. The CDR3 loop spans 14 amino acids. The CDR3 DNA reads as TGTGCCAGCAGTTATAGTCAGGTGAACACTGAAGCTTTCTTT. This sequence encodes CASSYSQVNTEAFF.

This chain uses TRBV7-2 with TRBJ2-7, with D maybe TRBD2 (6 bases). This CDR3 is 14 amino acids long. Germline assignment: CDR1 SGHTA and CDR2 FQGNSA. The V gene lost 5 bases and the J gene lost 0 bases, with 11 bases spanning the gap. The CDR3 spells CASSVGGFSYEQYF. Here the CDR3 DNA reads TGTGCCAGCAGCGTCGGGGGATTCTCCTACGAGCAGTACTTC.

This CDR3 is CASSPWTSGGVYTDTQYF. The CDR3, as DNA: TGTGCCAGCTCACCGTGGACTAGCGGGGGGGTATACACAGATACGCAGTATTTT. This chain joins TRBV18 and TRBJ2-3, with 15 nucleotides matching TRBD2. Trimming took 3 bases from V and 2 from J; bases not matched to a gene: 6. This CDR3 contains 18 residues. In germline, CDR1 is KGHSH, CDR2 LQKENI.

This clone was counted only a few times. This chain uses TRBV7-6 with TRBJ1-4; D gene unclear. Trimming stripped 3 bases from V and 12 bases from J, with 14 bases between. CDR3 length: 13 amino acids. Germline loops: CDR1 SGHVS, CDR2 FNYEAQ. CDR3 nucleotides: TGTGCCAGCAGCTTGACACCCTCGCGAGAACTGTTTTTT. It specifies CASSLTPSRELFF.

The chain employs TRBV12-5 and TRBJ2-2, with 9 bases aligning to TRBD1. Trimming at V came to 6 bases and at J to 7 bases, leaving 6 bases not matched to a gene. CDR1 and CDR2 from the germline V gene are LGHNT and FRNRAP. The length of the CDR3 is 14 residues. The CDR3 DNA reads as TGTGCTAGTGGCCAAGGACAGGGGCTCGGGGAGCTGTTTTTT. Translating gives CASGQGQGLGELFF.

This clone was picked up a small number of times. The rearrangement joins TRBV6-5 to TRBJ1-1; no definite D call. Looked up from germline, CDR1 is MNHEY and CDR2 is SVGAGI. This CDR3 has 14 residues. Deletions cut 7 bases from V and 3 bases from J, with 15 bases between. This chain's CDR3 is CASTPLAQDTEAFF. DNA of the CDR3: TGTGCCAGCACCCCTTTGGCCCAAGACACTGAAGCTTTCTTT.

V and J are TRBV9 and TRBJ2-3, with 10 bases that match TRBD2. Looked up from germline, CDR1 is SGDLS and CDR2 is YYNGEE. J gave up 0 bases and V 2 bases, and 6 bases lay outside the gene matches. The CDR3 contains 17 residues. The DNA of the CDR3 is TGTGCCAGCAGCGTCCTGAGCGGGGGGGCTAGCACAGATACGCAGTATTTT. It is translated as CASSVLSGGASTDTQYF.

The CDR3 reads CASSQTGGANSPLHF. The CDR3 DNA follows: TGTGCCAGCAGCCAAACAGGGGGCGCGAATTCACCCCTCCACTTT. V is TRBV14 and J is TRBJ1-6; 9 bases align to TRBD1. The length of the CDR3 is 15 residues. V lost 2 bases to trimming and J lost 7 bases; unmatched junction nucleotides: 3. Germline V lookup: CDR1 SGHDN, CDR2 FVKESK.

This clone was seen a handful of times. V usage is TRBV15 and J usage is TRBJ1-5, with D unresolved. V was clipped by 0 bases and J by 6 bases, with 6 bases between them. CDR1 and CDR2 (germline): LNHNV, YYDKDF (reference sequence). The CDR3 extends over 13 amino acids. The CDR3 protein is CATSRDRGQPQHF. The DNA for the CDR3 is TGTGCCACCAGCAGAGATCGAGGTCAGCCCCAGCATTTT.

The chain uses TRBV5-1 and TRBJ1-1, with a weak D call TRBD1 (5 bases). Germline CDR1 SGHRS, CDR2 YFSETQ. V was pared by 0 bases and J by 2 bases, with 23 bases between. The CDR3 totals 19 residues. This CDR3 reads CASSLGPGILVGGNTEAFF. CDR3 in DNA: TGCGCCAGCAGCTTGGGGCCGGGGATTTTGGTGGGGGGAAACACTGAAGCTTTCTTT.

The chain is built from TRBV7-2 and TRBJ1-3; possible D gene TRBD1, 6 bases. Germline V gene lookup returns CDR1 SGHTA and CDR2 FQGNSA. Trimming left V 0 bases short and J 3 bases short, with 6 bases between. CDR3 length: 14 residues. The CDR3 is CASSLAGGGNTIYF. The CDR3 nucleotides are TGTGCCAGCAGCTTAGCAGGGGGTGGAAACACCATATATTTT.